This T cell receptor (beta chain) was sequenced in a study of blood T cell repertoires in COVID-19. About the study: PBMCs, B-cell-depleted T cells, or T cells provided the cDNA or gDNA that made up the material.

This clone was detected once. V was cut by 9 bases and J by 2 bases, with 20 bases left in between. The CDR3 length is 15 residues. Germline values: CDR1 LNHDA, CDR2 SQIVND (reference sequence). Source study methods: Amplification with reference gene primers provided the estimates of nucleated cell counts. Using immunoSEQ multiplex PCR, the repertoire was profiled, and TCRdb retains in-frame clones only, with some absent. V and J calls and clone size are given by that table; D and trimming were obtained from the DNA. The sample lists tens of thousands of clones; more than 85% were seen once. The specimen sequenced was peripheral blood. The TCR sequence derives from a human donor with active COVID-19. The donor label of this sample is uncertain. The chain employs TRBV19 and TRBJ2-7; maybe TRBD1 (6 bases). The CDR3, as DNA: TGTGCCAGCACTGGGGGCCACGATATTACCTACGAGCAGTACTTC. The encoded protein is CASTGGHDITYEQYF.